The 18 T cell receptor beta chains given below trace back to one sample, sequenced in a study of T cells after yellow fever vaccination. MiXCR was run by TCRdb on the 5' RACE reads, yielding one entry per CDR3 protein. The data show more than 300,000 distinct CDR3 sequences, about 10% seen once. Sequences were derived from CD4+ T cells sorted from PBMCs, sampled 45 days after the yellow fever booster vaccination. The receptor set was obtained from a man younger than 35 who received the YFV17D yellow fever vaccine.

This clonotype was picked up a small number of times. This rearrangement joins TRBV18 to TRBJ1-2, with D perhaps TRBD1 (5 bases). Germline CDR1 is KGHSH and CDR2 is LQKENI. V shed 1 base and J shed 8 bases, with 14 bases lying between them. This CDR3 comprises 14 residues. CDR3 DNA sequence: TGTGCCAGCTCACCACTCGGCAGGGATGGCGGCTACACCTTC. This sequence encodes CASSPLGRDGGYTF.

The chain links TRBV4-3 to TRBJ1-2, with D uncertain. The V gene's germline CDR1 is LGHNA and CDR2 YSLEER. Trimming left V 4 bases short and J 7 bases short, with 16 bases between. CDR3 length equals 14 residues. The CDR3 region is CASSLVAGTTGYTF. The CDR3 DNA is TGCGCCAGCAGCCTGGTAGCCGGAACTACTGGCTACACCTTC.

This clonotype was observed many times. The chain employs TRBV9 and TRBJ2-5; D might be TRBD1 (6 bases). The length of the CDR3 is 13 residues. Trimming shortened V by 3 bases and J by 3 bases, and 9 bases separated the two germline ends. Per the germline V gene, CDR1 is SGDLS and CDR2 is YYNGEE. The CDR3 region is CASSAGQKETQYF. In DNA, the CDR3 is TGTGCCAGCAGCGCCGGACAGAAAGAGACCCAGTACTTC.

The genes are TRBV5-6 and TRBJ2-5, with D tentatively TRBD1 (5 bases). CDR1 and CDR2 from the germline V gene are SGHDT and YYEEEE. With 4 bases removed from V and 5 bases from J, the gap between germline ends came to 15 bases. CDR3 length: 14 residues. CDR3 residues: CASSQSLGAETQYF. CDR3 coding DNA: TGTGCCAGCAGCCAATCTCTAGGGGCGGAGACCCAGTACTTC.

CDR3 nucleotide sequence: TGTGCCAGCAGCCATCCAACCACGACAGGCAACACTGAAGCTTTCTTT. Its protein is CASSHPTTTGNTEAFF. This chain connects TRBV5-6 to TRBJ1-1; the D gene is possibly TRBD1 (6 bases). This CDR3 has 16 amino acids. The V gene lost 4 bases and the J gene lost 2 bases, with 18 bases spanning the gap. Germline CDR1 reads SGHDT; CDR2 reads YYEEEE.

This clonotype was seen only a few times. The J gene is TRBJ2-3, the V gene TRBV24-1; D gene uncertain. The CDR3 runs to 15 residues. Germline CDR1 KGHDR, CDR2 SFDVKD. V shed 1 base and J shed 2 bases, with 9 bases lying between them. CDR3 DNA sequence: TGTGCCACCAGTGATTTTGAAGGGAACACAGATACGCAGTATTTT. Translated: CATSDFEGNTDTQYF.

Ten or more counts support this clonotype. The genes are TRBV5-1 and TRBJ2-7, with 13 bases matching TRBD2. V shed 0 bases, J shed 2 bases, and the junction held 8 bases outside the gene matches. CDR1 SGHRS and CDR2 YFSETQ come from the germline V gene. CDR3 size: 18 residues. The CDR3 sequence is CASSLDWTSGGEPYEQYF. CDR3 DNA: TGCGCCAGCAGCTTGGACTGGACTAGCGGGGGCGAACCCTACGAGCAGTACTTC.

This clonotype has a handful of counts. The chain is built from TRBV9 and TRBJ2-1, with 10 bases matching TRBD2. CDR3 length equals 14 residues. Unmatched junction bases numbered 2, after V lost 1 base and J lost 7 bases. Germline CDR1 SGDLS, CDR2 YYNGEE. The CDR3 is CASSVLAGANEQFF. The CDR3 region has the DNA TGTGCCAGCAGCGTACTAGCGGGGGCGAATGAGCAGTTCTTC.

This clonotype was seen only a few times. This chain uses TRBV11-2 with TRBJ2-1; D is uncertain. The CDR3 extends over 15 amino acids. Germline-derived CDR1 and CDR2 are SGHAT and FQNNGV. V lost 0 bases to trimming and J lost 6 bases, with 12 bases between them. CDR3 DNA: TGTGCCAGCAGCTTAGATCTTGGGCAATTCAATGAGCAGTTCTTC. Residues: CASSLDLGQFNEQFF.

The chain joins TRBV15 to TRBJ1-5; no clear D. V shed 1 base and J shed 5 bases, with 15 bases lying between them. This CDR3 contains 16 residues. Germline CDR1 and CDR2: LNHNV and YYDKDF (reference sequence). CDR3 nucleotides: TGTGCCACCAGCAGAGTTGCTACATTACGGGATCAGCCCCAGCATTTT. It specifies CATSRVATLRDQPQHF.

This clonotype was observed a handful of times. The rearrangement uses TRBV5-1 and TRBJ2-5, with 9 bases aligning to TRBD2. CDR1 is SGHRS and CDR2 is YFSETQ in the germline V gene. The CDR3 is 19 residues long. V lost 4 bases, J lost 2 bases, and 18 bases stayed unmatched. CDR3 coding DNA: TGCGCCAGCAGCCCCCCCATAACCCTTAGCGGGGGAGGTCAAGAGACCCAGTACTTC. Encoded protein: CASSPPITLSGGGQETQYF.

This clonotype turned up a few times. This chain connects TRBV6-5 to TRBJ2-7; 8 nucleotides match TRBD1. Germline assignment: CDR1 MNHEY and CDR2 SVGAGI. The CDR3 sequence is 14 residues long. With V trimmed by 5 bases and J by 7 bases, 10 bases remained unmatched. CDR3 DNA: TGTGCCAGCAGTCCCCCGGACAGGGTGTGGGAGCAGTACTTC. Amino acid sequence: CASSPPDRVWEQYF.

This chain uses TRBV11-2 with TRBJ1-1, with D unclear. Germline V gene sequence: CDR1 SGHAT, CDR2 FQNNGV. The CDR3 has 14 residues. V was trimmed by 5 bases and J by 6 bases, leaving 16 bases between them. In nucleotides, the CDR3 is TGTGCCAGCAGCGCCCCCGGGAGGTCTGCTGAAGCTTTCTTT. As protein: CASSAPGRSAEAFF.

V is TRBV7-2 and J is TRBJ1-1; 8 bases agree with TRBD1. The germline CDR1 and CDR2 sequences are SGHTA and FQGNSA. This CDR3 is built from 16 residues. Losses at the gene ends were 5 bases for V and 0 bases for J; bases not matched to a gene: 8. The DNA of the CDR3 is TGTGCCAGCAGCAAACAGGGGGGACTCATGAACACTGAAGCTTTCTTT. This encodes CASSKQGGLMNTEAFF.

This chain joins TRBV19 and TRBJ2-7, with a weak D call TRBD1 (6 bases). The CDR3 extends over 13 amino acids. CDR1 and CDR2 from the germline V gene are LNHDA and SQIVND (reference sequence). The V end was cut by 5 bases, the J end by 3 bases, with 11 bases between. In DNA form, the CDR3 reads TGTGCCAGTAGTCAGGGGAAGGACTACGAGCAGTACTTC. It is translated as CASSQGKDYEQYF.

The V gene is TRBV3-1, the J gene TRBJ1-1; D not certain. V lost 4 bases and J 3 bases, leaving 6 bases between the germline ends. CDR3 length: 12 amino acids. Looked up from germline, CDR1 is LGHDT and CDR2 is YNNKEL (reference sequence). The CDR3 spells CASSREDTEAFF. As DNA, the CDR3 is TGTGCCAGCAGCCGTGAGGACACTGAAGCTTTCTTT.

This clonotype has a handful of counts. The chain is built from TRBV4-1 and TRBJ1-3, with D possibly matching TRBD1 (5 bases). Germline lookup yields CDR1 MGHRA and CDR2 YSYEKL. The CDR3 sequence is 15 residues long. V lost 5 bases to trimming and J lost 0 bases, with 11 bases between them. The CDR3 DNA sequence: TGCGCCAGCAGCGACTACAGGAGCTCTGGAAACACCATATATTTT. Amino acid sequence: CASSDYRSSGNTIYF.

In its sample, this clonotype was seen a few times. This chain uses TRBV14 with TRBJ2-7; no clear D. The V gene lost 0 bases and the J gene lost 6 bases, with 15 bases spanning the gap. The CDR3 spans 15 residues. Germline-derived CDR1 and CDR2 are SGHDN and FVKESK. The CDR3 reads CASSQEYLPNTEQYF. CDR3 in DNA: TGTGCCAGCAGCCAAGAATATTTACCCAACACCGAGCAGTACTTC.